The subject of this entry is one T cell receptor beta chain. Its antigen is unknown. Profiled with immunoSEQ multiplex PCR; TCRdb holds only in-frame clones, not every one. This table has roughly 98,000 clones, approximately 88% appearing once. This sample was included in a study of cytomegalovirus exposure and HLA in healthy donors. Background on the study: In a later analysis, the roughly 120 validation repertoires were reported to have used the same platform as the 550 to 850 first-cohort repertoires. Points from the study as a whole: In a later analysis, first-cohort TCR clusters were found to tend to co-occur in the approximately 120 validation repertoires. The classifier, whose performance was assessed in both the original and validation cohorts, reportedly diagnosed cytomegalovirus status with high specificity and sensitivity.

The germline V gene has CDR1 MDHEN and CDR2 SYDVKM. The CDR3 runs 15 residues. The V segment lost 1 base and the J segment 5 bases; nucleotides outside the gene matches: 2. The sequencing sample was made of PBMCs. V and J are TRBV28 and TRBJ2-3, with 11 bases fitting TRBD1. This clonotype originated in a woman aged 25 to 39 in good health and CMV-seronegative. CDR3 in amino acids: CASSLSDRGRDTQYF. The CDR3, as DNA: TGTGCCAGCAGTTTATCGGACAGGGGGCGAGATACGCAGTATTTT. Looking up the rest from reference TRBV28 and TRBJ2-3 gives the full variable domain: DVKVTQSSRYLVKRTGEKVFLECVQDMDHENMFWYRQDPGLGLRLIYFSYDVKMKEKGDIPEGYSVSREKKERFSLILESASTNQTSMYLCASSLSDRGRDTQYFGPGTRLTVL.